This entry concerns a single T cell receptor (beta chain). How the authors handled the data: For nucleated cells, counts were estimated from reference gene primer amplification. Sequencing was performed with immunoSEQ multiplex PCR; in TCRdb, only in-frame clones are kept and a portion is missing. That table is the source of V, J and clone size, and D and trimming were worked out from the DNA. The sample contains over 200,000 clones, around 80% of which appear only once. This entry comes from a study of blood T cell repertoires in COVID-19. At the level of the study: Some COVID-19 samples were acute and others convalescent; all came from the United States, Italy and Spain. From T cells, B-cell-depleted T cells, or PBMCs came the material, which was cDNA or gDNA.

The CDR3 is made up of 14 amino acids. CDR1 SGHTA and CDR2 FQGNSA come from the germline V gene. J was trimmed by 5 bases and V by 5 bases; bases with no gene match: 3. This clonotype was obtained from a human donor in a cohort sampled during active COVID-19. Input material: peripheral blood. The V gene is TRBV7-2, the J gene TRBJ1-4, with 9 bases matching TRBD1. In DNA, the CDR3 is TGTGCCAGCAGCCCCGGGACAGGGAATGAAAAACTGTTTTTT. Its translation is CASSPGTGNEKLFF.